This T cell receptor (beta chain) originates from a study of response to subunit inactivated influenza vaccine. The table lists this clonotype with many counts. Antigen unknown. From the RT-PCR reads, TCRdb called clonotypes with MiXCR, one entry per CDR3 protein. This sample yields about 830,000 distinct CDR3 sequences, of which 15% to 20% are seen a single time; 11% belongs to the top ten. This CDR3 is built from 16 residues. V lost 5 bases and J 0 bases, leaving 15 bases between the germline ends. Germline lookup yields CDR1 SNHLY and CDR2 FYNNEI. General observations from the study: The authors suggested that every seasonal influenza vaccination recruits few new T cells.

The chain joins TRBV2 to TRBJ2-3; no reliable D call. This sequence originates from a man in his fifties or sixties who received an inactivated influenza vaccine. The source was PBMCs from blood, collected roughly 5 days after vaccination. For the CDR3, the DNA is TGTGCCAGCAGTCTAATTGGCAAGACTAGCACAGATACGCAGTATTTT. It yields the protein CASSLIGKTSTDTQYF.